Following are 30 T cell receptor beta chains from one sample sequenced in a study of PD-L1 blockade in urothelial cancer. The method was immunoSEQ multiplex PCR; TCRdb's version includes in-frame clones alone and lacks a portion of them. The table records approximately 100,000 clones, about 85% of them present only once. Sequences were derived from PBMCs, sampled around atezolizumab (anti-PD-L1) treatment. These receptors came from a man in his forties or fifties with urothelial cancer.

V is TRBV10-2 and J is TRBJ1-1; D is perhaps TRBD1 (5 bases). The CDR3 consists of 14 residues. The V gene lost 0 bases and the J gene lost 5 bases, with 10 bases spanning the gap. Germline CDR1 and CDR2: WSHSY and SAAADI. The DNA for the CDR3 is TGCGCCAGCAGTGAGTCGGGAACAGGAACTGAAGCTTTCTTT. Translated, it gives CASSESGTGTEAFF.

The rearrangement uses TRBV30 and TRBJ2-7; tentative D call: TRBD1 (6 bases). This CDR3 comprises 14 residues. CDR1 and CDR2 (germline): GTSNPN, SVGIG (reference sequence). Deletions cut 3 bases from V and 0 bases from J, with 12 bases between. For the CDR3, the DNA is TGTGCCTGGAGCCACGACAGGCACTCCTACGAGCAGTACTTC. It translates to CAWSHDRHSYEQYF.

This chain connects TRBV7-2 to TRBJ1-6; tentative D call: TRBD1 (5 bases). Germline loops: CDR1 SGHTA, CDR2 FQGNSA. CDR3 length: 15 residues. Trimming removed 1 base from V and 5 bases from J, with 9 bases in between. CDR3 DNA sequence: TGTGCCAGCAGCTTAGTTCAGGGAAATAATTCACCCCTCCACTTT. This translates into CASSLVQGNNSPLHF.

V is TRBV7-3 and J is TRBJ1-1; a possible D gene is TRBD1 (6 bases). The CDR3 sequence is 18 residues long. Germline V gene lookup returns CDR1 SGHTA and CDR2 FQGTGA. Trimming took off 2 bases at V and 1 base at J, with 20 bases between the two ends. The CDR3 sequence is CASSLGSAGALGNTEAFF. As DNA, the CDR3 is TGTGCCAGCAGCTTAGGTTCCGCAGGGGCCTTAGGGAACACTGAAGCTTTCTTT.

V gene TRBV7-3 combines with J gene TRBJ2-3, with D possibly matching TRBD1 (6 bases). The CDR3 loop spans 13 amino acids. The germline CDR1 and CDR2 sequences are SGHTA and FQGTGA. V was trimmed by 4 bases and J by 4 bases, leaving 9 bases between them. The CDR3 is CASSSPGADTQYF. CDR3 DNA: TGTGCCAGCAGCTCGCCAGGGGCAGATACGCAGTATTTT.

The genes are TRBV6-1 and TRBJ2-7; perhaps TRBD1 as D (5 bases). This CDR3 contains 14 residues. Per germline, CDR1 MNHNS and CDR2 SASEGT. Trimming shortened V by 5 bases and J by 4 bases, and 15 bases separated the two germline ends. The CDR3 nucleotides are TGTGCCAGCAGTTATAGGACACCCGCTTACGAGCAGTACTTC. Its protein product is CASSYRTPAYEQYF.

The chain has TRBV15 and TRBJ2-3; TRBD2 matches 9 bases. V gave up 1 base and J gave up 3 bases; unmatched junction bases: 5. Germline-derived CDR1 and CDR2 are LNHNV and YYDKDF (reference sequence). CDR3 length: 16 amino acids. The CDR3 DNA follows: TGTGCCACCAGCAGAGTCATTAGCGGGGGTACAGATACGCAGTATTTT. Protein sequence: CATSRVISGGTDTQYF.

Remarks on this clone: A much larger clone is a single base away; this may be a read error. This chain links TRBV28 with TRBJ1-1; 7 positions match TRBD1. Germline loops: CDR1 MDHEN, CDR2 SYDVKM. This CDR3 contains 14 residues. V lost 7 bases to trimming and J lost 1 base; unmatched junction nucleotides: 6. CDR3 residues: CASTLDRRNTEAFF. In DNA form, the CDR3 reads TGTGCCAGCACGCTGGACAGGAGGAACACTGAAGCTTTCTTT.

This clone has just one count. The chain links TRBV5-6 to TRBJ1-6; D might be TRBD1 (6 bases). This CDR3 spans 18 amino acids. The germline gives CDR1 SGHDT, CDR2 YYEEEE. V lost 0 bases and J 4 bases, leaving 17 bases between the germline ends. This chain's CDR3 is CASSLGTAISRYNSPLHF. CDR3 DNA: TGTGCCAGCAGCTTGGGGACAGCGATAAGCCGTTATAATTCACCCCTCCACTTT.

V usage is TRBV5-1 and J usage is TRBJ1-6; D is uncertain. CDR1 and CDR2 (germline): SGHRS, YFSETQ. V lost 0 bases and J 7 bases, leaving 14 bases between the germline ends. This CDR3 spans 16 amino acids. CDR3 sequence: CASSLEPTRRNSPLHF. The CDR3 bases are TGCGCCAGCAGCTTGGAACCGACGAGGCGGAATTCACCCCTCCACTTT.

The chain joins TRBV5-1 to TRBJ2-1; D remains ambiguous. CDR3 length: 13 residues. Germline loops: CDR1 SGHRS, CDR2 YFSETQ. V shed 4 bases and J shed 0 bases, with 5 bases lying between them. The CDR3 DNA reads TGCGCCAGCAGCGGTAGCTCCTACAATGAGCAGTTCTTC. Amino acid sequence: CASSGSSYNEQFF.

V is TRBV28 and J is TRBJ1-1, with 7 bases fitting TRBD1. V was pared by 5 bases and J by 3 bases, with 9 bases of the junction left unmatched. The CDR3 totals 15 residues. The germline CDR1 and CDR2 sequences are MDHEN and SYDVKM. CDR3 region: CASSRMTGRYTEAFF. DNA for the CDR3: TGTGCCAGCAGTCGCATGACAGGGAGGTACACTGAAGCTTTCTTT.

The rearrangement uses TRBV7-2 and TRBJ1-1; the D gene is possibly TRBD1 (6 bases). Germline lookup yields CDR1 SGHTA and CDR2 FQGNSA. The CDR3 is 14 amino acids. V was shortened by 2 bases and J by 4 bases, with 11 bases between the two germline ends. CDR3: CASSLQGIATEAFF. CDR3 nucleotides: TGTGCCAGCAGCTTACAGGGGATCGCCACTGAAGCTTTCTTT.

V usage is TRBV6-5 and J usage is TRBJ1-3; no clear D. Germline V gene sequence: CDR1 MNHEY, CDR2 SVGAGI. V gave up 0 bases and J gave up 3 bases, with 9 bases separating them. This CDR3 contains 15 residues. The CDR3 here is CASSYSATLGNTIYF. CDR3 nucleotides: TGTGCCAGCAGTTACTCAGCCACCCTTGGAAACACCATATATTTT.

The V call is TRBV28, the J call TRBJ1-2, with 12 bases fitting TRBD1. Trimming cost V 5 bases and J 4 bases; bases outside gene matches: 5. CDR1 and CDR2 (germline): MDHEN, SYDVKM. CDR3 length: 15 residues. Written as DNA, the CDR3 is TGTGCCAGCAGTCGGGGGACAGGGGGCGCCTATGGCTACACCTTC. Translating gives CASSRGTGGAYGYTF.

This chain links TRBV27 with TRBJ1-1; D remains ambiguous. V shed 4 bases and J shed 3 bases, with 9 bases lying between them. The germline CDR1 and CDR2 sequences are MNHEY and SMNVEV (reference sequence). This CDR3 contains 13 residues. In DNA, the CDR3 is TGTGCCAGCAGTTGGGCCACCCACACTGAAGCTTTCTTT. Translated, it gives CASSWATHTEAFF.

The V gene is TRBV15, the J gene TRBJ2-7; 8 bases align to TRBD1. The trim removed 3 bases at V and 2 bases at J, leaving 3 bases unmatched. The germline V gene encodes CDR1 LNHNV and CDR2 YYDKDF (reference sequence). The CDR3 length is 14 residues. The CDR3 region has the DNA TGTGCCACCAGCAGCCGACAGGGGACCTACGAGCAGTACTTC. This gives the protein CATSSRQGTYEQYF.

The V call is TRBV11-2, the J call TRBJ2-1, with TRBD2 identical over 7 bases. The germline CDR1 and CDR2 sequences are SGHAT and FQNNGV. The CDR3 is made up of 16 amino acids. V trimming: 2 bases; J trimming: 8 bases; junction bases outside the gene matches: 12. The CDR3 DNA follows: TGTGCCAGCAGCTTATTCGGGGCGGGAGTAATCGATGAGCAGTTCTTC. Protein: CASSLFGAGVIDEQFF.

The chain carries TRBV4-1 and TRBJ2-7; D unclear. Trimming removed 4 bases from V and 0 bases from J, with 13 bases in between. This CDR3 contains 15 residues. Per the germline V gene, CDR1 is MGHRA and CDR2 is YSYEKL. Here the CDR3 reads CASSLTQELSYEQYF. Here the CDR3 DNA reads TGCGCCAGCAGCCTAACTCAGGAACTCTCCTACGAGCAGTACTTC.

This clone showed up just once. The chain recombines TRBV9 with TRBJ2-2, with 9 bases fitting TRBD2. CDR3 length: 15 residues. The germline CDR1 and CDR2 sequences are SGDLS and YYNGEE. Trimming took 3 bases from V and 4 from J; bases not matched to a gene: 4. Written as DNA, the CDR3 is TGTGCCAGCAGCGAACGGACTAGCGTCACCGGGGAGCTGTTTTTT. Its translation is CASSERTSVTGELFF.

This clone was counted a single time. The chain combines TRBV19 with TRBJ1-3, with D unresolved. V was pared by 1 base and J by 0 bases, with 7 bases between. The CDR3 covers 15 residues. Germline V gene sequence: CDR1 LNHDA, CDR2 SQIVND (reference sequence). Here the CDR3 DNA reads TGTGCCAGTAGTATAGGAGGCAGCTCTGGAAACACCATATATTTT. It translates to CASSIGGSSGNTIYF.

J is TRBJ2-2 and V is TRBV11-2, with D possibly being TRBD1 (5 bases). V was shortened by 9 bases and J by 2 bases, with 10 bases between the two germline ends. Germline V gene sequence: CDR1 SGHAT, CDR2 FQNNGV. The CDR3 runs to 13 residues. The CDR3 sequence: CASSGSNTGELFF. The CDR3, as DNA: TGTGCCAGTTCAGGGTCTAACACCGGGGAGCTGTTTTTT. Together with reference TRBV11-2 and TRBJ2-2, the CDR3 gives the full variable domain: EAGVAQSPRYKIIEKRQSVAFWCNPISGHATLYWYQQILGQGPKLLIQFQNNGVVDDSQLPKDRFSAERLKGVDSTLKIQPAKLEDSAVYLCASSGSNTGELFFGEGSRLTVL.

The chain carries TRBV11-3 and TRBJ2-3, with TRBD2 as a possible D gene (5 bases). V was pared by 1 base and J by 0 bases, with 11 bases between. CDR3 length: 16 amino acids. The germline V gene encodes CDR1 SGHNT and CDR2 YENEEA. For the CDR3, the DNA is TGTGCCAGCAGCTTAGGAGCGACTACTAGCACAGATACGCAGTATTTT. Its translation is CASSLGATTSTDTQYF. Variable domain in full (rest from reference TRBV11-3 and TRBJ2-3): EAGVVQSPRYKIIEKKQPVAFWCNPISGHNTLYWYLQNLGQGPELLIRYENEEAVDDSQLPKDRFSAERLKGVDSTLKIQPAELGDSAVYLCASSLGATTSTDTQYFGPGTRLTVL.

The chain is built from TRBV28 and TRBJ2-4, with TRBD2 as a possible D gene (5 bases). The germline gives CDR1 MDHEN, CDR2 SYDVKM. V was cut by 6 bases and J by 9 bases, with 15 bases left in between. This CDR3 has 13 residues. This CDR3 reads CASRREQIGIQYF. The CDR3 DNA reads as TGTGCCAGCAGAAGGGAGCAGATAGGCATTCAGTACTTC.

The chain couples TRBV2 to TRBJ2-2; the D gene is possibly TRBD1 (6 bases). Trimming stripped 8 bases from V and 5 bases from J, with 18 bases between. This CDR3 is 15 amino acids long. Germline CDR1 and CDR2: SNHLY and FYNNEI. The CDR3 region is CASGQSTGGTGELFF. The CDR3 DNA reads TGTGCCAGCGGACAGAGTACAGGTGGGACCGGGGAGCTGTTTTTT. The full variable domain, its missing parts supplied by reference TRBV2 and TRBJ2-2, is EPEVTQTPSHQVTQMGQEVILRCVPISNHLYFYWYRQILGQKVEFLVSFYNNEISEKSEIFDDQFSVERPDGSNFTLKIRSTKLEDSAMYFCASGQSTGGTGELFFGEGSRLTVL.

This chain joins TRBV27 and TRBJ2-1, with 10 bases that match TRBD1. Germline V gene lookup returns CDR1 MNHEY and CDR2 SMNVEV (reference sequence). CDR3 size: 13 residues. V lost 2 bases to trimming and J lost 15 bases; unmatched junction nucleotides: 7. Here the CDR3 reads CASSLGSTGGLFF. DNA of the CDR3: TGTGCCAGCAGTTTAGGATCGACAGGGGGCCTGTTCTTC.

The chain combines TRBV2 with TRBJ2-7; the match to TRBD2 covers 13 bases. The CDR3 runs to 15 residues. Per germline, CDR1 SNHLY and CDR2 FYNNEI. Germline trimming cut 3 bases from V and 4 bases from J; bases unmatched to any gene: 3. For the CDR3, the DNA is TGTGCCAGCAGTGAGGGGACTAGCGGGGTATACGAGCAGTACTTC. Protein product: CASSEGTSGVYEQYF.

The chain carries TRBV28 and TRBJ2-3; D might be TRBD2 (5 bases). The CDR3 loop spans 14 amino acids. Trimming shortened V by 6 bases and J by 3 bases, and 13 bases separated the two germline ends. Germline V gene lookup returns CDR1 MDHEN and CDR2 SYDVKM. The CDR3 loop reads CASSNGLLTDTQYF. The CDR3 nucleotides read TGTGCCAGCAGCAATGGACTGCTTACAGATACGCAGTATTTT.

This sequence joins TRBV27 and TRBJ1-6, with 9 bases aligning to TRBD1. Germline values: CDR1 MNHEY, CDR2 SMNVEV (reference sequence). V lost 5 bases and J lost 7; bases outside the gene matches: 9. CDR3 length: 16 residues. CDR3 sequence (DNA): TGTGCCAGCAGTACACAGGGGGCCTATATGAATTCACCCCTCCACTTT. Translation gives CASSTQGAYMNSPLHF.

The gene calls are TRBV6-5 and TRBJ2-3, with TRBD1 identical over 8 bases. V dropped 6 bases and J dropped 4; count of bases not matched to a gene: 3. Germline values: CDR1 MNHEY, CDR2 SVGAGI. The CDR3 is 13 residues long. The CDR3 loop reads CASRTTGADTQYF. The DNA of the CDR3 is TGTGCCAGCAGAACGACAGGGGCAGATACGCAGTATTTT.